This T cell receptor (beta chain) originates from a study of T-cell memory formation after mild COVID-19. General study results and limits: Clones which contracted sat mainly in CM and EM if CD4+, and in EMRA if CD8+. The second-wave clones peaking on day 37 were not confirmed as SARS-CoV-2-specific.

V dropped 0 bases and J dropped 4 bases, with 18 bases sitting between them. Germline CDR1 is KGHSH and CDR2 is LQKENI. This CDR3 region has 17 residues. This clonotype was counted between two and nine times. The antigen remains unidentified. 5'RACE primed at constant segments yielded TCR alpha and TCR beta cDNA libraries bearing sample barcodes and UMIs. TCRdb re-called the 5' RACE reads with MiXCR, one entry per CDR3 protein. The table includes hundreds of thousands of distinct CDR3 sequences, about 24% detected once. The clonotype originates from an adult woman who had mild COVID-19 (a few samples of this study predate the infection). Cell type and time point are not known. Sequencing used PBMCs or a T cell subset sorted from them (not recorded which). The chain combines TRBV18 with TRBJ2-5; perhaps TRBD1 as D (6 bases). The CDR3 DNA is TGTGCCAGCTCACCACCGTACTTGGTACAGGGATTAGAGACCCAGTACTTC. It translates to CASSPPYLVQGLETQYF.